This TCR beta chain came from a study of regulatory T cells in long-lasting Graves disease. In its sample, this clonotype was seen a few times. The antigen is unknown. General study results and limits: Persistent disease preferred TRBV28, TRBJ1-2 and TRBJ2-5; new disease, TRBV20-1 and TRBJ2-1. Patients with persistent disease shared some 2,900 public clonotypes, outpacing the approximately 970 shared by new patients.

With 5 bases clipped from V and 1 base from J, the junction kept 8 bases outside the gene matches. CDR1 is MDHEN, CDR2 SYDVKM, per germline. The CDR3 totals 16 residues. Time point indicated: newly diagnosed GD, antithyroid drugs for less than 3 months. TCR sequences were obtained from RNA taken from PBMCs. Assembly of TCR beta libraries relied on iRepertoire HTBI primers together with Arm-PCR of CDR3 regions. MiXCR, run by TCRdb on the multiplex PCR reads, gives a single entry per CDR3 protein. The table includes 450,000 to 500,000 distinct CDR3 sequences, about 16% detected once. The same sample was also studied in work on T cells in Graves' hyperthyroidism and ophthalmopathy. That publication notes: Researchers ran a first-round RT-PCR on the TCR CDR3 using the HTBI primer set.

Sequenced material: peripheral blood mononuclear cells (PBMCs), taken at new diagnosis, from a patient treated with antithyroid drugs. This rearrangement joins TRBV28 to TRBJ1-1, with 9 bases that match TRBD1. The clonotype comes from a man aged 35 to 55 with Graves disease. In nucleotides, the CDR3 is TGTGCCAGCAGTGGTCACAGGGGGCCGCGGAACACTGAAGCTTTCTTT. This translates into CASSGHRGPRNTEAFF.